The T cell receptor beta chain under discussion was sequenced for a study of follicular helper T cells after annual influenza vaccination. As for time point: 2014-2015 season, pre-vaccination. TCRdb's copy holds only in-frame clones and misses some; the assay was immunoSEQ multiplex PCR. The table includes about 11,000 clones, roughly 77% detected once. V lost 5 bases to trimming and J lost 7 bases, with 14 bases between them. The CDR3 length is 13 residues. Germline loops: CDR1 SGHAT, CDR2 FQNNGV. This specimen was CXCR5- memory CD4+ T cells sorted from blood, taken on the day of influenza vaccination. The sequence derives from an adult who received the influenza vaccine. V gene TRBV11-2 combines with J gene TRBJ1-1, with D unresolved. The CDR3: CASSPGGPREAFF. The CDR3 DNA sequence: TGTGCCAGCAGCCCGGGCGGCCCCCGTGAAGCTTTCTTT.